This T cell receptor (beta chain) was recorded in a study of blood T cell repertoires in acute mononucleosis (dated by TCRdb to about 2020). Study-wide context: Acute-phase samples were taken within 2 weeks of symptom onset, representing the primary response. In acute infection, YVL-BR-specific cells made up a mean of roughly 2% of blood CD8 T cells and GLC-BM-specific cells made up a mean of around 1.1%. The mean EBV load in blood was 3.5 to 4.5 log10 genome copies per million B cells during acute infection, compared with 2.5 to 3 at convalescence. Overall results and qualifications from the work: Persistence into convalescence was observed for only roughly 9.4% of unique acute clonotypes, yet most of the response was made up by these persisting clonotypes, and the remaining acute clonotypes were seemingly replaced by new diverse de novo clonotypes. For BRLF1 (YVL-BR), TCRalpha CDR3 motifs played a dominant role and TCRbeta a minimal role in TCR repertoire selection. Low acute-to-convalescent clonotype overlap might partly reflect sampling error, because only a fraction of each donor's blood was analyzed. With just a few donors in the cohort, the group averages were based on very few individuals.

Total RNA from at least 9,000 sorted tetramer+ CD8 T cells was reverse transcribed into cDNA for TCR profiling. CDR3 regions were PCR-amplified with primers annealing to V and J regions, and unique molecular identifiers were added to track templates. The immunoSEQ platform, including its sequencing and error-correction standards, was used to profile TCRalpha and TCRbeta chains. The published analysis was carried out like this. Clonal copy numbers were corrected for sequencing and PCR errors, and CDR3s were defined per IMGT conventions. Analysis was restricted to productive rearrangements and performed with immunoSEQ Analyzer versions 2.0 and 3.0, while gene-pairing frequencies underwent further processing in Microsoft Excel. Circos plots were used to visualize V-J pairings, and MEME together with a custom motifSearch program was used to find CDR3 motifs. The probability of generation of TCR sequences was calculated using the OLGA algorithm. A clonotype seen at both visits was called persistent, a clonotype seen only at the acute visit was called nonpersistent, and a clonotype seen only at convalescence was called de novo. A public TCR was defined as an amino acid clonotype used by more than one donor. TCRdb took over this immuneACCESS table, retaining in-frame rearrangements with V and J assigned. Such tables are incomplete; in checked studies, under half of the missing clones stem from an unresolved V gene, and the remainder is unexplained. V and J calls and clone size come straight from that table; D and trimming were deduced from the DNA. The sample table contains 6,000 to 9,000 clones; only one count was recorded for under 30% of them. The ten top clones hold less than 35% of the sample.

This clone was detected a few times. The record has no base qualities; no much larger clone is one base away. V has 6 bases trimmed and J has 2 bases trimmed; junction bases matching no gene number 11. The germline V gene encodes CDR1 MNHEY and CDR2 SMNVEV (reference sequence). The cysteine opens and the phenylalanine closes a CDR3 of 18 amino acids. Solely the CDR3 DNA is kept, with 54 bases framed from the first base. The time point label for this specimen denotes: acute infectious mononucleosis, at clinical presentation within 2 weeks of symptom onset (visit 1). The study tracked CD8 T cell responses to two immunodominant EBV epitopes, BRLF1 109 (YVL-BR) and BMLF1 280 (GLC-BM), over primary infection. Primary EBV infection was taken to be indicated by a positive serum heterophile antibody test and EBV viral capsid antigen-specific IgM. Magnetic positive selection (MACS) was first used to enrich total CD8 T cells from PBMCs. Live CD3+ CD8+ tetramer+ cells were sorted on a FACSAria III to over 95% purity. Cells were sorted with a PE-conjugated tetramer loaded with the BRLF1 109-117 peptide. After tetramer sorting, TCR repertoires of EBV epitope-specific CD8 T cells were deep-sequenced directly ex vivo at acute infection and at convalescence. A few people aged roughly 18 to 29 with clinical acute infectious mononucleosis and laboratory evidence of primary EBV infection were used as donors. Heparinized peripheral blood was drawn at clinical presentation with mononucleosis symptoms and was drawn again about 6 months later. PBMCs were isolated by Ficoll-Paque density gradient centrifugation.

The chain is made from TRBV27 and TRBJ2-7; TRBD2 aligns with 15 central bases. The receptor was derived from a woman younger than 35 with infectious mononucleosis caused by EBV. Sequenced material: EBV YVL epitope tetramer+ CD8+ T cells sorted from PBMCs, taken during acute infectious mononucleosis. The label giving this sample's cell subset or site can be read as: CD8 T cells binding a tetramer with EBV BRLF1 109-117 peptide (YVL-BR). The base sequence is TGTGCCAGCAGCACCCTCGGGACTAGCGGGAGGTTGGCCTACGAGCAGTACTTC. It translates to CASSTLGTSGRLAYEQYF.